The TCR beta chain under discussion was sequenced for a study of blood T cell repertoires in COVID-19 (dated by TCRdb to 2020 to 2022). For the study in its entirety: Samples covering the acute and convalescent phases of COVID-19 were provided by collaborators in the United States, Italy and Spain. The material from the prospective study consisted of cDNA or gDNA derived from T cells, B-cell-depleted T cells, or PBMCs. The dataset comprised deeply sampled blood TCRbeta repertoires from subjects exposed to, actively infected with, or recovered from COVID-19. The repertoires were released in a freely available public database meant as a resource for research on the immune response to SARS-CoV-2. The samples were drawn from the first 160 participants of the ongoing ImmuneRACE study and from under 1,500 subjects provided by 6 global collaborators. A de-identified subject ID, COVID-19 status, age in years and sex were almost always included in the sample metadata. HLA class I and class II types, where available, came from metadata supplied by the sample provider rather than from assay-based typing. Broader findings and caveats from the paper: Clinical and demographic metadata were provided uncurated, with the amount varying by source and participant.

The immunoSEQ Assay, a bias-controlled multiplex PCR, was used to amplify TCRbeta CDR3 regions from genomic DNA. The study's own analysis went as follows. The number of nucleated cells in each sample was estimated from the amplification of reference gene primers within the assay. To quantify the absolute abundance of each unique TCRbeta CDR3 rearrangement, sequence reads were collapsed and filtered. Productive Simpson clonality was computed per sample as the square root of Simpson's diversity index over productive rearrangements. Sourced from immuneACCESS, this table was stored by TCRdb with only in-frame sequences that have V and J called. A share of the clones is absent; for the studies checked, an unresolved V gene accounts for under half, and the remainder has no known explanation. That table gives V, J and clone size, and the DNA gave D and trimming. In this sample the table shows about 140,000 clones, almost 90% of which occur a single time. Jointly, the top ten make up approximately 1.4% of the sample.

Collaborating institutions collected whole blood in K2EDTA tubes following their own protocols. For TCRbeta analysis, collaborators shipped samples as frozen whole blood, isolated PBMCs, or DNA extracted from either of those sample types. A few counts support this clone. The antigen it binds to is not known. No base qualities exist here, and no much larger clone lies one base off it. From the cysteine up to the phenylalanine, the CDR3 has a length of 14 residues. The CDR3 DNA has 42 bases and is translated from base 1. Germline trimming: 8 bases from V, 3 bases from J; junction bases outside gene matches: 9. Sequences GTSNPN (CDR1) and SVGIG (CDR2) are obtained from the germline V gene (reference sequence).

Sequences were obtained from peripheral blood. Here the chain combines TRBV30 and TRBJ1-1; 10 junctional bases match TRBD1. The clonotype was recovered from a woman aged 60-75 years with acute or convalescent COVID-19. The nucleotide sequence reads TGTGCCACCGACAGGGGGCAGAGGGACACTGAAGCTTTCTTT. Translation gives CATDRGQRDTEAFF. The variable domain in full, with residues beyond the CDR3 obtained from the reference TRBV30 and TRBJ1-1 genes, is SQTIHQWPATLVQPVGSPLSLECTVEGTSNPNLYWYRQAAGRGLQLLFYSVGIGQISSEVPQNLSASRPQDRQFILSSKKLLLSDSGFYLCATDRGQRDTEAFFGQGTRLTVV.